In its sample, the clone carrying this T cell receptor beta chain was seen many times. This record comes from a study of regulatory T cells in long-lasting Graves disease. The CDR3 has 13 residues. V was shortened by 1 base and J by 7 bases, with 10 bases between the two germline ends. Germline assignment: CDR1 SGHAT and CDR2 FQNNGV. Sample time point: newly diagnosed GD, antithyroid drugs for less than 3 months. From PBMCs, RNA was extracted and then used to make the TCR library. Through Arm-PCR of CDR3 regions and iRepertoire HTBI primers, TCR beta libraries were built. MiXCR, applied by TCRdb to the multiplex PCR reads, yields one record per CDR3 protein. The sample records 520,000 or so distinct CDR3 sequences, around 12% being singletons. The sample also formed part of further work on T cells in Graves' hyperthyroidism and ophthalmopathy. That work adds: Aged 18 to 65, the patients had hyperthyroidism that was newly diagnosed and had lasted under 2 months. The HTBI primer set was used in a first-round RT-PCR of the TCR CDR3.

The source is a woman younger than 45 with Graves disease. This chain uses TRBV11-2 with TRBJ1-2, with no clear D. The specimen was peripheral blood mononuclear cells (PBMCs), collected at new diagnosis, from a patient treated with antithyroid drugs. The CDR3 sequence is CASSLVWAAGYTF. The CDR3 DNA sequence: TGTGCCAGCAGCTTAGTATGGGCAGCTGGCTACACCTTC.